The present entry profiles one T cell receptor (beta chain) with its context. The target antigen is unknown. This record belongs to a study of T cell responses to AZD1222 COVID-19 vaccine. Study results and limitations: Donors skewed white British and female; clonal diversity was possibly underestimated. Spike-specific TCRs gained breadth and depth after people received two AZD1222 doses.

There are 20 residues in the CDR3. From germline, CDR1 is KGHSH and CDR2 LQKENI. J lost 4 bases, V lost 6 bases, and 17 bases had no gene match. Sequencing used immunoSEQ multiplex PCR; TCRdb keeps in-frame clones, though not all of them. The sample has about 180,000 clones, almost 90% seen once. The TCR comes from an adult in good health. V usage is TRBV18 and J usage is TRBJ2-2; TRBD2 matches at 13 bases. The sample consisted of peripheral blood, taken on day 0 of AZD1222 vaccination. CDR3 coding DNA: TGTGCCAGCTCGAAACCGGGACTAGCGGGAACGATCGTATGCACCGGGGAGCTGTTTTTT. Protein product: CASSKPGLAGTIVCTGELFF.